The sequence of this T cell receptor (beta chain) was determined in a study of blood T cell repertoires in COVID-19. Turning to the study itself: Whether acute or convalescent, the COVID-19 samples came from the United States, Italy and Spain.

Assay used: immunoSEQ multiplex PCR; TCRdb lists only in-frame clones, some missing. In the table there are some 270,000 clones, around 84% of which are singletons. Those who participated ranged in age from roughly 18 to 90 years and resided in 20 to 30 US areas. Cohort assignment relied on participant-reported clinical history. The CDR3 loop spans 12 amino acids. In germline, CDR1 is SGHAT, CDR2 FQNNGV. V shed 4 bases and J 8 bases; nucleotides not matched to a gene: 3. Sequenced input: PBMCs or T cells enriched from blood (not recorded which). The TCR originated in a woman aged 45-60 years who had been exposed to COVID-19. The chain recombines TRBV11-2 with TRBJ1-2, with 8 bases aligning to TRBD1. CDR3 nucleotide sequence: TGTGCCAGCAGCTCCTCAGGGGGCGGCTACACCTTC. Protein product: CASSSSGGGYTF. The complete variable domain, with remaining parts taken from reference TRBV11-2 and TRBJ1-2, reads EAGVAQSPRYKIIEKRQSVAFWCNPISGHATLYWYQQILGQGPKLLIQFQNNGVVDDSQLPKDRFSAERLKGVDSTLKIQPAKLEDSAVYLCASSSSGGGYTFGSGTRLTVV.